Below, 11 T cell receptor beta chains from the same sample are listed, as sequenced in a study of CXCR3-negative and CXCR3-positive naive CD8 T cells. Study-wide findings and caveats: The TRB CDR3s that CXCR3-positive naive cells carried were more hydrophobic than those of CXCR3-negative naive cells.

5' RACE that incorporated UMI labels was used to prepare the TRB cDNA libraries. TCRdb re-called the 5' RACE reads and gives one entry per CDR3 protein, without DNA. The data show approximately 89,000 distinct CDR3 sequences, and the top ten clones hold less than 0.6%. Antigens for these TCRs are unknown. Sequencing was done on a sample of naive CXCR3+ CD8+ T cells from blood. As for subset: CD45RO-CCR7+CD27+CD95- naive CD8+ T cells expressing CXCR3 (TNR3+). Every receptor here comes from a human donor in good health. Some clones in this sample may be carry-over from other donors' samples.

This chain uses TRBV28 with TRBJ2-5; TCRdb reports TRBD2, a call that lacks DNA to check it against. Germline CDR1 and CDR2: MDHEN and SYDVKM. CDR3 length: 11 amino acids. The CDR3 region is CASGGGETQYF.

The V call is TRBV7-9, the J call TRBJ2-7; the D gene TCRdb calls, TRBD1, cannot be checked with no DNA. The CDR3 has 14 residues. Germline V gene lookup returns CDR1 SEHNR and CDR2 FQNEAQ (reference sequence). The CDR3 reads CASSQVGQAYEQYF. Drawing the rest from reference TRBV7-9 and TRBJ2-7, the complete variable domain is DTGVSQNPRHKITKRGQNVTFRCDPISEHNRLYWYRQTLGQGPEFLTYFQNEAQLEKSRLLSDRFSAERPKGSFSTLEIQRTEQGDSAMYLCASSQVGQAYEQYFGPGTRLTVT.

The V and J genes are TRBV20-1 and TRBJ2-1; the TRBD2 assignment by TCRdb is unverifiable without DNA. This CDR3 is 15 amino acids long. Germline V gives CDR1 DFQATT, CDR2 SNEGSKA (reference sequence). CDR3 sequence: CSASSGTSSYNEQFF.

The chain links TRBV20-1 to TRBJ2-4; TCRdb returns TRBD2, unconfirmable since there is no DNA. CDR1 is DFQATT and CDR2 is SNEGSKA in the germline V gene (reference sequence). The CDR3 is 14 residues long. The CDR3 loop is CSAPKERWENIQYF.

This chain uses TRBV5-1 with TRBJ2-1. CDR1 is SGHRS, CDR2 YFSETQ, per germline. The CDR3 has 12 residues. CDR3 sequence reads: CASSVGYNEQFF.

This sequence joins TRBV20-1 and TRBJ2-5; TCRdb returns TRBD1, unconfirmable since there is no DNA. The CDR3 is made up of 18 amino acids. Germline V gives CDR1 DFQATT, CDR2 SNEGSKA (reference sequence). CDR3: CSTIGFGAIPLQRETQYF.

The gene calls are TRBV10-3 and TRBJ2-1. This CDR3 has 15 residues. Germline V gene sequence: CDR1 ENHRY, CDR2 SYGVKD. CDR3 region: CAISENRGFDNEQFF.

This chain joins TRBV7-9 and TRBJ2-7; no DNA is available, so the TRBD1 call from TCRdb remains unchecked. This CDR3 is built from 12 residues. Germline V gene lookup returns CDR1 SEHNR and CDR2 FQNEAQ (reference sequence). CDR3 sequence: CASSKTEYEQYF.

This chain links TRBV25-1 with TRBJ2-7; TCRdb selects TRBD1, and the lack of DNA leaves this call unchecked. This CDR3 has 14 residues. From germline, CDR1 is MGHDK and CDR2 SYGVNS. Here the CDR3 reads CASSVSGGVYEQYF.

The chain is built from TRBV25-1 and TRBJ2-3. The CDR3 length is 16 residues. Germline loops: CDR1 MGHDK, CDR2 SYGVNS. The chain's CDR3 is CASSECFPSYTDTQYF.

CDR3: CASSLRREGSNEQFF. V and J are TRBV7-6 and TRBJ2-1; as DNA is missing, the TRBD2 call by TCRdb cannot be tested. This CDR3 region has 15 residues. Germline values: CDR1 SGHVS, CDR2 FNYEAQ. The variable domain in full, with the rest retrieved from reference TRBV7-6 and TRBJ2-1, is GAGVSQSPRYKVTKRGQDVALRCDPISGHVSLYWYRQALGQGPEFLTYFNYEAQQDKSGLPNDRFSAERPEGSISTLTIQRTEQRDSAMYRCASSLRREGSNEQFFGPGTRLTVL.